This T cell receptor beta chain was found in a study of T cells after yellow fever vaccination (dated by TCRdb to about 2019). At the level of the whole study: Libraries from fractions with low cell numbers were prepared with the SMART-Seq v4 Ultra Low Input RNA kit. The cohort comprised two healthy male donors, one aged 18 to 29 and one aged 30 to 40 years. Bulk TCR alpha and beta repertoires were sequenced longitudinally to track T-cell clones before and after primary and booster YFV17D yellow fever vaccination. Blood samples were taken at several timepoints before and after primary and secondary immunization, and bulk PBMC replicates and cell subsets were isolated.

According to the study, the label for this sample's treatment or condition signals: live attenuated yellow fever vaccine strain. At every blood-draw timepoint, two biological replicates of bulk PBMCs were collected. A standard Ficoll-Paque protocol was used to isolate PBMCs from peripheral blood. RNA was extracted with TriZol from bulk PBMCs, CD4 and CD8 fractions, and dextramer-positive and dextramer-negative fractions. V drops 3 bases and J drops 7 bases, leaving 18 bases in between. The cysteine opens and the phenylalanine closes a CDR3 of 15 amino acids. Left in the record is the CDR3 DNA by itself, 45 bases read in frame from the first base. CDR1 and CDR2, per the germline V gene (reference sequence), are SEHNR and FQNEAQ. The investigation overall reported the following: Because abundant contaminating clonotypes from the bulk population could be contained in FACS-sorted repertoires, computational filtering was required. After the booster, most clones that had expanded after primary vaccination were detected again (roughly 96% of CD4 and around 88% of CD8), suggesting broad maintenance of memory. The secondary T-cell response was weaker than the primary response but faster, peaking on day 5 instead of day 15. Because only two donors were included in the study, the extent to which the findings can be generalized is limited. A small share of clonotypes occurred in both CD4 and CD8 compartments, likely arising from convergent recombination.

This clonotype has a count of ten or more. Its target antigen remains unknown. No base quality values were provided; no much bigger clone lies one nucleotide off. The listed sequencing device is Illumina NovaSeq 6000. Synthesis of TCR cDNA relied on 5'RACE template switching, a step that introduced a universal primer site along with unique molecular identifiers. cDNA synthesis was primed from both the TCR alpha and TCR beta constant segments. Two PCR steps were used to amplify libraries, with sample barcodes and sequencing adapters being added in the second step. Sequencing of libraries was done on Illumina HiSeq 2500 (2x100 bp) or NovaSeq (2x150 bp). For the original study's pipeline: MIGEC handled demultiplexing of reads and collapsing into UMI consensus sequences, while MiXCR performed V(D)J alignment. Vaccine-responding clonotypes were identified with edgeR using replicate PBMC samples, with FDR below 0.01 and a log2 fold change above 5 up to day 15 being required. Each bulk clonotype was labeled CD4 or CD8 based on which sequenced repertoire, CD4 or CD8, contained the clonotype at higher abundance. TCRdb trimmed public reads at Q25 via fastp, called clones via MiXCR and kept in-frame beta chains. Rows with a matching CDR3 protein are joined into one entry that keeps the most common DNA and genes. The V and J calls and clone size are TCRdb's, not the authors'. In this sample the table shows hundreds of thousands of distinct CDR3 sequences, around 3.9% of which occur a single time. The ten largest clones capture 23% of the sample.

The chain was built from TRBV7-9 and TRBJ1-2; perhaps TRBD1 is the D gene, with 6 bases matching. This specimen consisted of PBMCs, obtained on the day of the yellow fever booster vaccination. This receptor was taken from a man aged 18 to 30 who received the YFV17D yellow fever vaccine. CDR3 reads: CASSFGAGTFVGYTF. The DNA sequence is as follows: TGTGCCAGCAGCTTTGGGGCAGGGACATTCGTTGGCTACACCTTC. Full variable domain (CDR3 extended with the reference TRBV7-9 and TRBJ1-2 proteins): DTGVSQNPRHKITKRGQNVTFRCDPISEHNRLYWYRQTLGQGPEFLTYFQNEAQLEKSRLLSDRFSAERPKGSFSTLEIQRTEQGDSAMYLCASSFGAGTFVGYTFGSGTRLTVV.